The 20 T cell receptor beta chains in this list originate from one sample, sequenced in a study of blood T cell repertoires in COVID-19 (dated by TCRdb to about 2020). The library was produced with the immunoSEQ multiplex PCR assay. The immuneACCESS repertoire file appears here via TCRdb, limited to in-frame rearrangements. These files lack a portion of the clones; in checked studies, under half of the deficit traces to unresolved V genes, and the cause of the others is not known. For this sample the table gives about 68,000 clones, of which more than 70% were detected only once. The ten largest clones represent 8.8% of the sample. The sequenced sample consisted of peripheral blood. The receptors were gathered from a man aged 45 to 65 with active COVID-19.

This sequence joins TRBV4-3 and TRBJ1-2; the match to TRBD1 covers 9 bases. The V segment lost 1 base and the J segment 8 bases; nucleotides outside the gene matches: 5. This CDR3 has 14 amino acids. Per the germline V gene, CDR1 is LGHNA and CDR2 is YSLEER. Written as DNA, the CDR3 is TGCGCCAGCAGCCAAGCGGGACAGGGAGACGGCTACACCTTC. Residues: CASSQAGQGDGYTF.

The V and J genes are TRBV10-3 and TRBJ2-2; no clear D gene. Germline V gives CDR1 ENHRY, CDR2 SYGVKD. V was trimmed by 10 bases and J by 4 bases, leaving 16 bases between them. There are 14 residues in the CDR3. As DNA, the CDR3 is TGTGCCACTACCAGTCGGGTACCCACCGGGGAGCTGTTTTTT. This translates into CATTSRVPTGELFF.

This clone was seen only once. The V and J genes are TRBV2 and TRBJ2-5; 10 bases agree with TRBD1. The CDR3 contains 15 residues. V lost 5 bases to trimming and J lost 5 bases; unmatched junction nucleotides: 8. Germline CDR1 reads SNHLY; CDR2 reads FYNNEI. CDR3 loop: CASSYGTGAWETQYF. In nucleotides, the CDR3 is TGTGCCAGCAGTTACGGGACAGGGGCTTGGGAGACCCAGTACTTC. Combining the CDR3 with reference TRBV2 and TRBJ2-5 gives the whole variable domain EPEVTQTPSHQVTQMGQEVILRCVPISNHLYFYWYRQILGQKVEFLVSFYNNEISEKSEIFDDQFSVERPDGSNFTLKIRSTKLEDSAMYFCASSYGTGAWETQYFGPGTRLLVL.

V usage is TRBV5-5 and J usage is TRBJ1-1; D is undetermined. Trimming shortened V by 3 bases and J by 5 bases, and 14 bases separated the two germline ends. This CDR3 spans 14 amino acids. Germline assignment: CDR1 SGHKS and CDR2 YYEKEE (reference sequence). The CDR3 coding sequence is TGTGCCAGCAGCTACGATCCTCGGGGTACTGAAGCTTTCTTT. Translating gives CASSYDPRGTEAFF.

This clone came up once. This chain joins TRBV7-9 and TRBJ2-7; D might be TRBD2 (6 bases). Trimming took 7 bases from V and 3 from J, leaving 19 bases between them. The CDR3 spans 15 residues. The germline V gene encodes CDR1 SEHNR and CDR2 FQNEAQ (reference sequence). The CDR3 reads CASTEGGGIFYEQYF. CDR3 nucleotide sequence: TGTGCCAGCACCGAAGGTGGGGGGATCTTCTACGAGCAGTACTTC.

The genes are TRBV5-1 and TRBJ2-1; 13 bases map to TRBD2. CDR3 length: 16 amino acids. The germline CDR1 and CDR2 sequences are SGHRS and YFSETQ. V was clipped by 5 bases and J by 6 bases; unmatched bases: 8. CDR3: CASRPAGLAGVNEQFF. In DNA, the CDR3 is TGCGCCAGCAGACCCGCCGGACTAGCGGGGGTCAATGAGCAGTTCTTC.

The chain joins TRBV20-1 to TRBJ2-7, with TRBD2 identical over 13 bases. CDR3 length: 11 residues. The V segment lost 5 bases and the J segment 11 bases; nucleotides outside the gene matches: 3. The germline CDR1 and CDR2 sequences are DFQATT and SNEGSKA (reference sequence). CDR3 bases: TGCAGTGCTTCAGGACTAGCGGGAGAGTACTTC. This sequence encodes CSASGLAGEYF.

CDR3 region: CASSGQGGESSPLHF. CDR3 DNA sequence: TGCGCCAGCAGCGGGCAGGGGGGCGAAAGTTCACCCCTCCACTTT. The gene calls are TRBV5-1 and TRBJ1-6; TRBD1 matches at 7 bases. V trimming: 4 bases; J trimming: 9 bases; junction bases outside the gene matches: 10. This CDR3 is built from 15 residues. CDR1 and CDR2 (germline): SGHRS, YFSETQ.

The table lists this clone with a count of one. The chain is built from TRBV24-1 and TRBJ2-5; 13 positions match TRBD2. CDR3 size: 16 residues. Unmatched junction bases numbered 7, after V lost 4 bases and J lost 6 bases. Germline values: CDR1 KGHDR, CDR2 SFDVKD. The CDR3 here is CATSEELAGGRKTQYF. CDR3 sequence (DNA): TGTGCCACCAGTGAGGAACTAGCGGGGGGGCGAAAGACCCAGTACTTC.

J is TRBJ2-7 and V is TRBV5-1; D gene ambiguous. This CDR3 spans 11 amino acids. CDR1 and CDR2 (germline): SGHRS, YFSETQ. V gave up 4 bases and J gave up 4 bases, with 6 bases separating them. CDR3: CASSLEYEQYF. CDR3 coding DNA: TGCGCCAGCAGCCTAGAATACGAGCAGTACTTC.

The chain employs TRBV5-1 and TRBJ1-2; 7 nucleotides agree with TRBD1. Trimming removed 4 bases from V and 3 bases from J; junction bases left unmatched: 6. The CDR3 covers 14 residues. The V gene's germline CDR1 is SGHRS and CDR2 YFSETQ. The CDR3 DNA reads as TGCGCCAGCAGCCCGAGGACAGGACACTATGGCTACACCTTC. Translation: CASSPRTGHYGYTF.

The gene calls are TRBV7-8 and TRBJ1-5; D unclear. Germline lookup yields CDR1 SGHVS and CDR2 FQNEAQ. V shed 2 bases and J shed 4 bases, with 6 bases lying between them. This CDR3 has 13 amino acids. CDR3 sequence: CASSLNSNQPQHF. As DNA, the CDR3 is TGTGCCAGCAGCTTAAACTCGAATCAGCCCCAGCATTTT.

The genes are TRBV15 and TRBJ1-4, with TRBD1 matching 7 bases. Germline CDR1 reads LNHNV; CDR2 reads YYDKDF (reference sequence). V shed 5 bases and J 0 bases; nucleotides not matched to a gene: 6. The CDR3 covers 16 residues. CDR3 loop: CATSPGQSATNEKLFF. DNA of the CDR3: TGTGCCACCAGCCCGGGACAGTCAGCAACTAATGAAAAACTGTTTTTT. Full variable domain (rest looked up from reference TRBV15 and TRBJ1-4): DAMVIQNPRYQVTQFGKPVTLSCSQTLNHNVMYWYQQKSSQAPKLLFHYYDKDFNNEADTPDNFQSRRPNTSFCFLDIRSPGLGDTAMYLCATSPGQSATNEKLFFGSGTQLSVL.

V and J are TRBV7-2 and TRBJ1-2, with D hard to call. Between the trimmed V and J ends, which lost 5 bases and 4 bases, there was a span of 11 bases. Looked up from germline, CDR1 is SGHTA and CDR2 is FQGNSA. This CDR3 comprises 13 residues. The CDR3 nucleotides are TGTGCCAGCAGCCAACCGACGGGCTATGGCTACACCTTC. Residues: CASSQPTGYGYTF.

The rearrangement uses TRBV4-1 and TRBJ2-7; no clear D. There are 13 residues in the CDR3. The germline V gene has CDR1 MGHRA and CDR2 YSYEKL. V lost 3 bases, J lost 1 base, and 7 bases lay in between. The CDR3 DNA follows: TGCGCCAGCAGCCATGACTTGTCCTACGAGCAGTACTTC. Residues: CASSHDLSYEQYF.

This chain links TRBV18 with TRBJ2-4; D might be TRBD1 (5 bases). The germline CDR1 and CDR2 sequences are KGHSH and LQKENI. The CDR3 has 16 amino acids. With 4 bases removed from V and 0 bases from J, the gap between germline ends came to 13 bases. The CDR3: CASSLKTDLAKNIQYF. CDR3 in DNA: TGTGCCAGCTCACTGAAGACAGATCTAGCCAAAAACATTCAGTACTTC.

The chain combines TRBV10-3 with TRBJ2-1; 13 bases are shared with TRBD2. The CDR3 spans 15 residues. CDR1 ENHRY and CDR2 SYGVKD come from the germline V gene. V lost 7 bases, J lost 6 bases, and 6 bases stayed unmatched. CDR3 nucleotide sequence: TGTGCCATCACTGCCGGGACTAGCGGGGTCAATGAGCAGTTCTTC. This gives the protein CAITAGTSGVNEQFF.

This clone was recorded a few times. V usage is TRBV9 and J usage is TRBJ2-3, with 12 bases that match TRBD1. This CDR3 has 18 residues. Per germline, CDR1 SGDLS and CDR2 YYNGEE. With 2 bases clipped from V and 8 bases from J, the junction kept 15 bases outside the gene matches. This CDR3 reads CASSVGGGPGTGGFTQYF. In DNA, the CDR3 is TGTGCCAGCAGCGTGGGCGGCGGCCCCGGGACAGGGGGCTTTACGCAGTATTTT.

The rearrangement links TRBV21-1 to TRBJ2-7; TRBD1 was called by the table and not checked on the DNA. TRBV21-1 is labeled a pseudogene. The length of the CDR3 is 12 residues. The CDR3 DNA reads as TGTGCTAGACAGGGAGTCCGGTACGAGCAGTACTTC. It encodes CARQGVRYEQYF.

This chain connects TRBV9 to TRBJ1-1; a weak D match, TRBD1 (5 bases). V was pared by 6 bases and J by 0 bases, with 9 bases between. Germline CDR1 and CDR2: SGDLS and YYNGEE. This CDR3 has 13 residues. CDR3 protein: CASTPRVNTEAFF. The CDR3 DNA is TGTGCCAGCACCCCCAGGGTGAACACTGAAGCTTTCTTT.